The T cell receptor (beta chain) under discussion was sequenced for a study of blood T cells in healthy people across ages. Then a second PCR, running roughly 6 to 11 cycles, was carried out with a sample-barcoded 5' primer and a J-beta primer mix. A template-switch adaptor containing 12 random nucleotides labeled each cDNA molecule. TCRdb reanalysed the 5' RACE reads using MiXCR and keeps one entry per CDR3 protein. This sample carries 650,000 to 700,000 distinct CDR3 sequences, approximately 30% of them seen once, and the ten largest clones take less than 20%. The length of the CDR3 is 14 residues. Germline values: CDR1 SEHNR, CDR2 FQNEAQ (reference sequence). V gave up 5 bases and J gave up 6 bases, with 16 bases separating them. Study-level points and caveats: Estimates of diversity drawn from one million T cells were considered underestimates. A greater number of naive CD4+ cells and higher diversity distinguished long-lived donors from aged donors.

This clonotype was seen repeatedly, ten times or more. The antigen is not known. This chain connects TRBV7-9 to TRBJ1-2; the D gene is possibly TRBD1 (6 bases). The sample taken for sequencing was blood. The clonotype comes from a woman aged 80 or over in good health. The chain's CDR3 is CASSPGGPGHGYTF. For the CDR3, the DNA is TGTGCCAGCAGCCCCGGGGGGCCAGGTCATGGCTACACCTTC.